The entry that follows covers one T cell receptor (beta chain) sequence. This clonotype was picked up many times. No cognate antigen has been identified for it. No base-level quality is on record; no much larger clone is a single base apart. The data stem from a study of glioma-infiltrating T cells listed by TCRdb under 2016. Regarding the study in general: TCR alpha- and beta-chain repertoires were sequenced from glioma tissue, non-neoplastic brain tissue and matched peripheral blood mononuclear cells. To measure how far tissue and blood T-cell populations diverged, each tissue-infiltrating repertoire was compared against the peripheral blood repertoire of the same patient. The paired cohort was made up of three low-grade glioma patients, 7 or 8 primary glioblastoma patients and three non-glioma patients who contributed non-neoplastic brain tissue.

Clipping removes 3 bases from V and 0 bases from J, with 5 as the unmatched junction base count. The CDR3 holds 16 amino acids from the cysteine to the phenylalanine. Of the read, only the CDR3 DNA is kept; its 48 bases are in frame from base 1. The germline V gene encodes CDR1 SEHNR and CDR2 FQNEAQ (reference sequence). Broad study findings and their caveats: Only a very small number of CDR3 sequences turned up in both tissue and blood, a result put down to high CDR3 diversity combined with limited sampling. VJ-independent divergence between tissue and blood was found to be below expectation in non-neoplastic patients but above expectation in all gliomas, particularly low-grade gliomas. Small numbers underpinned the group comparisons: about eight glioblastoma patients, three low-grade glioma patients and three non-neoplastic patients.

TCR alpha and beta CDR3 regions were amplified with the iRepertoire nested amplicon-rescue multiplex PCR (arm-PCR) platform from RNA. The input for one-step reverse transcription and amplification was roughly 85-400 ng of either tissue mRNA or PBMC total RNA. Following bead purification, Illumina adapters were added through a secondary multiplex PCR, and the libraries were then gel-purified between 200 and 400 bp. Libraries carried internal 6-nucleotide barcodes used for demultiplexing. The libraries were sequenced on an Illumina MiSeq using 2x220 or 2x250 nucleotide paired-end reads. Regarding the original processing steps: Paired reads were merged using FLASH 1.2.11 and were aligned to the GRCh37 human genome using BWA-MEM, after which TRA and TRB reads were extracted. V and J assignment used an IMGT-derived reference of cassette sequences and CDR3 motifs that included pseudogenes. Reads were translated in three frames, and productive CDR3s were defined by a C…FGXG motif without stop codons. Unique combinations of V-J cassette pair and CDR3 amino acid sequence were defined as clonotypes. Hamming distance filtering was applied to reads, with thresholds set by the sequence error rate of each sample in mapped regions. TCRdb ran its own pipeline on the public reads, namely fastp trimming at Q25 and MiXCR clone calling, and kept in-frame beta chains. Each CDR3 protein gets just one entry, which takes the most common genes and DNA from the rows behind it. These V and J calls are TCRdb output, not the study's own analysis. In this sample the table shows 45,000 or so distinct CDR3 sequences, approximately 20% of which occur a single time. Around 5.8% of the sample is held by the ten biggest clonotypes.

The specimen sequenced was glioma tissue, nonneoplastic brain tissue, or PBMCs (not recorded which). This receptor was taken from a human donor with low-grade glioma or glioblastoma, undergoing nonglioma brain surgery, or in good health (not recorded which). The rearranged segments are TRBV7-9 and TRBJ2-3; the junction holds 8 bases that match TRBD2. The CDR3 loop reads CASSLGLGPSTDTQYF. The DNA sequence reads TGTGCCAGCAGCTTGGGACTAGGTCCTAGCACAGATACGCAGTATTTT.